Listed below are T cell receptor beta chains from one sample, sequenced in a study of T cells in localized non-small cell lung cancer. Assay used: immunoSEQ multiplex PCR; TCRdb lists only in-frame clones, some missing. The sample records fewer than 100,000 clones, over 75% being singletons. This specimen was peripheral blood, taken before any cancer treatment. These receptors originate from a female donor older than 55 with stage I lung adenocarcinoma. The CDR3 runs from the conserved cysteine through the conserved F or W. A D gene is named only where the DNA matches it firmly. Rows give clone size only sometimes, using once, few, many, or a class for an expanded clone.

14	TRBV6-6	.	.	TRBJ2-1	TGTGCCAGCAGTTACTCTACAGCTTACAATGAGCAGTTCTTC	CASSYSTAYNEQFF
14	TRBV7-3	.	.	TRBJ2-3	TGTGCCAGCAGCTTAAGGGGGGATCTGGATACGCAGTATTTT	CASSLRGDLDTQYF
14	TRBV19	.	.	TRBJ1-1	TGTGCCAGTATTCGGACAGTTAAAGACACTGAAGCTTTCTTT	CASIRTVKDTEAFF
15	TRBV4-3	.	.	TRBJ1-4	TGCGCCAGCAGCCTAGGAGGGGGTGGCAGTGAAAAACTGTTTTTT	CASSLGGGGSEKLFF
16	TRBV19	.	TRBD1	TRBJ1-1	TGTGCCAGTATGGCCGTTGTGGACAGGATGAACACTGAAGCTTTCTTT	CASMAVVDRMNTEAFF
15	TRBV5-6	.	.	TRBJ2-7	TGTGCCAGCAGCTTGAAGGTCCAATTCTCCTACGAGCAGTACTTC	CASSLKVQFSYEQYF
13	TRBV9	few	.	TRBJ2-1	TGTGCCAGCAGCCCCAACCCGGGGTATGAGCAGTTCTTC	CASSPNPGYEQFF
14	TRBV16	few	TRBD1	TRBJ1-4	TGTGCCAGCAGCCAAAAACAGGGGAATGAAAAACTGTTTTTT	CASSQKQGNEKLFF
13	TRBV11-2	.	.	TRBJ1-1	TGTGCCAGCAGCTTAGACAGGGAAACTGAAGCTTTCTTT	CASSLDRETEAFF
14	TRBV5-6	.	TRBD1	TRBJ2-1	TGTGCCAGCTTGAGGACAGGGGGCAGGGATGAGCAGTTCTTC	CASLRTGGRDEQFF
15	TRBV7-2	.	.	TRBJ1-5	TGTGCCAGCAGCCCGCCGGGACGCCGAGATCAGCCCCAGCATTTT	CASSPPGRRDQPQHF
11	TRBV20-1	.	.	TRBJ1-2	TGCAGTGCTAAGGTTGGGCTTGGCTACACCTTC	CSAKVGLGYTF
15	TRBV19	once	.	TRBJ2-6	TGTGCCAGTACCGATTGGACCTCTGGGGCCAACGTCCTGACTTTC	CASTDWTSGANVLTF
12	TRBV6-6	.	.	TRBJ1-2	TGTGCCAGCAGTTCCTACAGAGGCGGCTACACCTTC	CASSSYRGGYTF
14	TRBV11-1	.	.	TRBJ1-1	TGTGCCAGCAGCTTAGTCTTGGGGGGCACTGAAGCTTTCTTT	CASSLVLGGTEAFF
14	TRBV5-4	.	.	TRBJ1-1	TGTGCCAGCAGCTTGGTCGGGGGTGGGACTGAAGCTTTCTTT	CASSLVGGGTEAFF
13	TRBV18	.	.	TRBJ2-5	TGTGCCAGCTCACCAGGACGGAAAGAGACCCAGTACTTC	CASSPGRKETQYF
15	TRBV7-2	.	.	TRBJ1-1	TGTGCCAGCAGCTTAGGAGGTAGCGGAGTTACTGAAGCTTTCTTT	CASSLGGSGVTEAFF
14	TRBV5-1	.	.	TRBJ2-3	TGCGCCAGCAGCTTGGGCAGCAACACAGATACGCAGTATTTT	CASSLGSNTDTQYF
13	TRBV19	.	.	TRBJ2-2	TGTGCCAGTAGTGGGGAAAGAAACGGGGAGCTGTTTTTT	CASSGERNGELFF
16	TRBV30	.	.	TRBJ1-2	TGTGCCTGGAGTGTAAGGCCGGGAACAGGGAAGTATGGCTACACCTTC	CAWSVRPGTGKYGYTF
14	TRBV6-4	.	TRBD2	TRBJ2-2	TGTGCCAGCAGACCGGGACTAAACACCGGGGAGCTGTTTTTT	CASRPGLNTGELFF
13	TRBV29-1	.	.	TRBJ1-1	TGCAGCGTTGAAGTGGATCTGAACACTGAAGCTTTCTTT	CSVEVDLNTEAFF